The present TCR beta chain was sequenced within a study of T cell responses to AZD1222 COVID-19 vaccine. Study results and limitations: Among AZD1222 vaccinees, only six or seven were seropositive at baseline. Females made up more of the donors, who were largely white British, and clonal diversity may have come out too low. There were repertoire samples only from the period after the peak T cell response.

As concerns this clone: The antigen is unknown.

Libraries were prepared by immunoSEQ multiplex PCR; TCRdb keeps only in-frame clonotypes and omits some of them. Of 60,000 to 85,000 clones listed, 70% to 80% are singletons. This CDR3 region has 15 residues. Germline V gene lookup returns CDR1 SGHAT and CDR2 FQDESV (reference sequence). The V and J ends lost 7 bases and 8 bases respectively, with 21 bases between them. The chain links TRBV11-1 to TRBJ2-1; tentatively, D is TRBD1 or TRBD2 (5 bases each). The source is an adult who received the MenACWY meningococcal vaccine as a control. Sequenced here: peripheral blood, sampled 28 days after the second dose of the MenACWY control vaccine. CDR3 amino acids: CASMSRGQGADEQFF. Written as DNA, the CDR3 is TGTGCCAGCATGAGTAGGGGTCAAGGAGCGGATGAGCAGTTCTTC.